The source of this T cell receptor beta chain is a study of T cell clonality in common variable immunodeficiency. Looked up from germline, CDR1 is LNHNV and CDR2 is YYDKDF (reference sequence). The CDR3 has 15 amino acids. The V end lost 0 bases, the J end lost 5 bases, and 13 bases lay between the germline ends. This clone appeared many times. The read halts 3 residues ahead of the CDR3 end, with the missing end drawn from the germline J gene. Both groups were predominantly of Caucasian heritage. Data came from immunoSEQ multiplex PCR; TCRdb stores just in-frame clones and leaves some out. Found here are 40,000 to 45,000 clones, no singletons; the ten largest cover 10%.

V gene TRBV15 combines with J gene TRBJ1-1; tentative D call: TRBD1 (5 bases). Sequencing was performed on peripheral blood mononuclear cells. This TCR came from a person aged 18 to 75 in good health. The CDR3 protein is CATSRDTQGGTEAFF. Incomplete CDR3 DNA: TGTGCCACCAGCAGAGATACGCAGGGAGGGACTGAA.